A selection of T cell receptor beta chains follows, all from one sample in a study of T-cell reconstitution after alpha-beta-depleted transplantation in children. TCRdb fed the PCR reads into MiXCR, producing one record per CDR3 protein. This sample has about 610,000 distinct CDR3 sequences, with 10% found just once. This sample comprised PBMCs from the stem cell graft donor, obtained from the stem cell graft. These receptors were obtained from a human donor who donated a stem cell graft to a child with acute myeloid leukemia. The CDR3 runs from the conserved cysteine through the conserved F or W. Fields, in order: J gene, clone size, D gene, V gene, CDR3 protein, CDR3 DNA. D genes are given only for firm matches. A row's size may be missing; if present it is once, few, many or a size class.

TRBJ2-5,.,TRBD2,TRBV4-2,CASSRTLAGEKETQYF,TGTGCCAGCAGCCGAACGCTAGCGGGAGAAAAAGAGACCCAGTACTTC
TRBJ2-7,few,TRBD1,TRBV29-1,CSVDGPSGQGGYEQYF,TGCAGCGTTGATGGGCCCTCCGGACAGGGAGGTTACGAGCAGTACTTC
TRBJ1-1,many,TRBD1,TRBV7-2,CASSLQGAGTEAFF,TGTGCCAGCAGCCTACAGGGGGCGGGTACTGAAGCTTTCTTT
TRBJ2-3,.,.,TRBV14,CASSKPPDTQYF,TGTGCCAGCAGCAAACCCCCAGATACGCAGTATTTT
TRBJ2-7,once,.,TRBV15,CATSRGEGGDEQYF,TGTGCCACCAGCAGAGGTGAGGGGGGCGACGAGCAGTACTTC
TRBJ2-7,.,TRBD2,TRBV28,CASGWASGIEQYF,TGTGCCAGTGGGTGGGCTAGCGGGATCGAGCAGTACTTC
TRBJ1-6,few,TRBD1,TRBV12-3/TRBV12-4,CASSPRTGNNSPLHF,TGTGCCAGCAGTCCCAGGACAGGGAATAATTCACCCCTCCACTTT
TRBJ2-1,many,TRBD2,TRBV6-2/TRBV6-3,CASSRTSGSGWQFF,TGTGCCAGCAGTCGGACTAGCGGGAGTGGCTGGCAGTTCTTC
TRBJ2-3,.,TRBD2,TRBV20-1,CSARHPAGGPVTDTQYF,TGCAGTGCTCGACACCCAGCGGGAGGGCCGGTCACAGATACGCAGTATTTT
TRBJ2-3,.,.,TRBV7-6,CASSLAFRDTQYF,TGTGCCAGCAGCTTAGCGTTCAGGGATACGCAGTATTTT
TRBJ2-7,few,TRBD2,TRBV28,CASVYKGGSVFEQYF,TGTGCCAGCGTCTATAAAGGCGGGAGTGTTTTCGAGCAGTACTTC
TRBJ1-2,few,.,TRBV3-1,CASSQDKVYGYTF,TGTGCCAGCAGCCAAGACAAGGTCTATGGCTACACCTTC
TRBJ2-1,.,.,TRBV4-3,CARLTSRPSKSYNEQFF,TGCGCCAGGTTGACTAGTCGGCCCTCCAAATCCTACAATGAGCAGTTCTTC
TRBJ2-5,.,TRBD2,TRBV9,CASSPAPAGAQETQYF,TGTGCCAGCAGCCCCGCCCCAGCGGGAGCGCAAGAGACCCAGTACTTC
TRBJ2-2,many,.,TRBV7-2,CASSVRGTVGTGELFF,TGTGCCAGCAGCGTGCGGGGGACAGTAGGCACCGGGGAGCTGTTTTTT
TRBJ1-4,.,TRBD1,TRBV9,CASAPGQGAVKLFF,TGTGCCAGCGCACCGGGACAGGGGGCAGTTAAGCTGTTTTTT
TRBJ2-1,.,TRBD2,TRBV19,CASSDVGLSGGSEQFF,TGTGCCAGTAGTGACGTGGGGCTCAGCGGCGGGAGTGAGCAGTTCTTC
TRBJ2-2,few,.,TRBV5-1,CASSLGGPQAGELFF,TGCGCCAGCAGCTTGGGGGGACCACAAGCCGGGGAGCTGTTTTTT
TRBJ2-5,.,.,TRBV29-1,CSVEDQLFWETQYF,TGCAGCGTTGAAGATCAACTTTTTTGGGAGACCCAGTACTTC
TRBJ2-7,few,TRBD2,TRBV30,CAWISGSGLREQYF,TGTGCCTGGATTAGCGGGAGCGGTCTTCGGGAGCAGTACTTC
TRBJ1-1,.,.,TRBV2,CTSCLEYTEAFF,TGTACCAGCTGTTTAGAATACACTGAAGCTTTCTTT
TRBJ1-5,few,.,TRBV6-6,CASSSIDNQPQHF,TGTGCCAGCAGTTCAATTGACAATCAGCCCCAGCATTTT
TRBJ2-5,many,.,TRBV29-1,CSVDRPPEETQYF,TGCAGCGTTGACCGCCCTCCGGAGGAGACCCAGTACTTC
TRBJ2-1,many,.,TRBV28,CASRGLPPYNEQFF,TGTGCCAGCCGAGGCCTACCCCCCTACAATGAGCAGTTCTTC
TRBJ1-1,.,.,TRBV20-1,CSARDPNRVRLTEAFF,TGCAGTGCTAGGGATCCTAACAGGGTGAGGTTGACTGAAGCTTTCTTT
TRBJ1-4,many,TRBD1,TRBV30,CASALRGNEKLFF,TGTGCCTCGGCCCTCAGGGGGAATGAAAAACTGTTTTTT
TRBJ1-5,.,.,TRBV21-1,CASSSQGGKGVWNQPQHF,TGTGCCAGCAGCTCTCAAGGGGGGAAGGGGGTCTGGAATCAGCCCCAGCATTTT
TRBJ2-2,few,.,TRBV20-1,CSARDPAGGSGELFF,TGCAGTGCTAGAGATCCCGCGGGTGGGTCCGGGGAGCTGTTTTTT
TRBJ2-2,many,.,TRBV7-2,CASSFNTRGTGELFF,TGTGCCAGCAGCTTTAACACAAGAGGCACCGGGGAGCTGTTTTTT
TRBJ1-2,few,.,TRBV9,CASSVAATSYGYTF,TGTGCCAGCAGCGTAGCTGCGACAAGCTATGGCTACACCTTC
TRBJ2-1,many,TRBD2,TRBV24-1,CATSDPILGGAGGEQFF,TGTGCCACCAGTGATCCCATCTTGGGGGGAGCGGGAGGTGAGCAGTTCTTC
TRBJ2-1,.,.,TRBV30,CAWIGAGKRGTEQFF,TGTGCCTGGATAGGGGCGGGAAAGCGAGGGACTGAGCAGTTCTTC
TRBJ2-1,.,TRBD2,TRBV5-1,CASSPALAGEINEQFF,TGCGCCAGCAGCCCCGCTCTAGCGGGAGAAATAAATGAGCAGTTCTTC
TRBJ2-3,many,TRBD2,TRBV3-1,CASSRSGSADTQYF,TGTGCCAGCAGCCGTAGCGGGAGCGCAGATACGCAGTATTTT
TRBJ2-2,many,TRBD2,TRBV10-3,CAIRASGNIGELFF,TGTGCCATCAGGGCTAGCGGGAACATCGGGGAGCTGTTTTTT
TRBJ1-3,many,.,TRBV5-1,CASSLDRHSGNTIYF,TGCGCCAGCAGCTTGGATAGACACTCTGGAAACACCATATATTTT
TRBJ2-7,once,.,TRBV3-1,CASSDTTSGFAYEQYF,TGTGCCAGCAGCGATACCACGAGCGGGTTTGCCTACGAGCAGTACTTC
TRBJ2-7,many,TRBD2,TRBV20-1,CSAIGMGPGLRLSDYEQYF,TGCAGTGCTATTGGAATGGGACCGGGACTACGTCTCTCAGACTACGAGCAGTACTTC